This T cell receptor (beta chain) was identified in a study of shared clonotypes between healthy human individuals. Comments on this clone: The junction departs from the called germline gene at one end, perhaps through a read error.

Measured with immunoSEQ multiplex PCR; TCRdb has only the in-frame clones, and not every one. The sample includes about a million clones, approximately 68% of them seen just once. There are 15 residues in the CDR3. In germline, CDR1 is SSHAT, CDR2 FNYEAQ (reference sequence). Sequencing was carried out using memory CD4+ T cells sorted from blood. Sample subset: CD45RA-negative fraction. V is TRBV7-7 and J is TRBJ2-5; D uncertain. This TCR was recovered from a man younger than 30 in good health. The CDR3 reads CASSLSPATKETQYF. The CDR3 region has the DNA TGTGCTAGCAGCTTATCCCCAGCCACTAAAGAGACCCAGTACTTC.